This T cell receptor beta chain was profiled in a study of shared clonotypes between healthy human individuals. As for the study in general: The study enrolled two women and a few men aged 18 to 49.

Every contributor of samples was a Caucasian grown-up residing in Nashville, Tennessee. The authors ran the assay at deep level. Measured with immunoSEQ multiplex PCR; TCRdb has only the in-frame clones, and not every one. The sample contains fewer than 700,000 clones, roughly 79% of which appear only once. This clone was detected once. Germline CDR1 MDHEN, CDR2 SYDVKM. The CDR3 runs to 15 residues. The V end lost 5 bases, the J end lost 4 bases, and 17 bases lay between the germline ends. The J gene is TRBJ1-2, the V gene TRBV28, with D unresolved. Material: PBMCs. This clonotype was sampled from a woman between 35 and 50 years old in good health. Some clones in this sample may be carry-over from other donors' samples. DNA for the CDR3: TGTGCCAGCAGTAACCTGCGGTACGGGAGCTATGGCTACACCTTC. This codes for CASSNLRYGSYGYTF.